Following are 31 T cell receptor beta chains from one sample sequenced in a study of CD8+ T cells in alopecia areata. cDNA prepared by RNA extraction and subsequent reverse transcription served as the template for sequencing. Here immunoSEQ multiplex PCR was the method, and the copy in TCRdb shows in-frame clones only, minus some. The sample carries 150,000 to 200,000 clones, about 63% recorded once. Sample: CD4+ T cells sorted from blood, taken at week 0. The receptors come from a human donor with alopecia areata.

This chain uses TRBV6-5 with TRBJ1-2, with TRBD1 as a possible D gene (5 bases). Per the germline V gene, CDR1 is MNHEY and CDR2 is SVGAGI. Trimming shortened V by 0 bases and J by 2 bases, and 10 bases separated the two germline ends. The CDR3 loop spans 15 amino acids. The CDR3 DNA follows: TGTGCCAGCAGTTACTCGAACAGGCCCAACTATGGCTACACCTTC. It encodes CASSYSNRPNYGYTF.

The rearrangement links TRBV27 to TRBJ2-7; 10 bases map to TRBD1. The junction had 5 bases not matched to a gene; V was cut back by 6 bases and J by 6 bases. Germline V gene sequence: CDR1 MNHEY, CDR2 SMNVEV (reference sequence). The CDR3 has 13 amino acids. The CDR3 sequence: CASRGTGVTEQYF. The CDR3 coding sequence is TGTGCCAGCAGGGGGACAGGGGTCACCGAGCAGTACTTC.

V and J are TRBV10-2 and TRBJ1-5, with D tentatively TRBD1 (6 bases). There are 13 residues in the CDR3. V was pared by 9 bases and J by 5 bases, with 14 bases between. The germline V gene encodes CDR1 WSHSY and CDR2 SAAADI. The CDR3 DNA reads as TGCGCCAGTACAGGGTATTTTTATCAGCCCCAGCATTTT. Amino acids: CASTGYFYQPQHF.

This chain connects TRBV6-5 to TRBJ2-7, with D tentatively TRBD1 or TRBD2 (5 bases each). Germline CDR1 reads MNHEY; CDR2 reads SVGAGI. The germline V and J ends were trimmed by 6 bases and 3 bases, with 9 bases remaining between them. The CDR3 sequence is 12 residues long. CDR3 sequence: CASRRDGYEQYF. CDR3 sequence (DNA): TGTGCCAGCAGACGGGACGGCTACGAGCAGTACTTC.

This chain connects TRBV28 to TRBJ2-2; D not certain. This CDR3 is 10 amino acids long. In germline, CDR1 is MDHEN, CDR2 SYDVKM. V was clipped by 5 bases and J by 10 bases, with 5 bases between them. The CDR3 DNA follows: TGTGCCAGCAGTAGGGCGGAGCTGTTTTTT. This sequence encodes CASSRAELFF.

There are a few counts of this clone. The CDR3 nucleotides are TGTGCCAGCAGTGAATGGCGAAGGGTTGGTTATCGCTACACCTTC. Protein product: CASSEWRRVGYRYTF. This chain uses TRBV25-1 with TRBJ1-2; D unresolved. The CDR3 length is 15 residues. The ends were cut back, 1 base at V and 9 bases at J, with 18 bases in the middle. CDR1 is MGHDK, CDR2 SYGVNS, per germline.

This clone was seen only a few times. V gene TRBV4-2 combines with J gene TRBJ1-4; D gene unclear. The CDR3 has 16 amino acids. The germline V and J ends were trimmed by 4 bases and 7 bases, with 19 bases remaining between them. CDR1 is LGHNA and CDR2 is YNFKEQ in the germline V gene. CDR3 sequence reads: CASSPAARALGEKLFF. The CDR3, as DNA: TGTGCCAGCAGCCCGGCCGCTAGGGCCCTAGGTGAAAAACTGTTTTTT.

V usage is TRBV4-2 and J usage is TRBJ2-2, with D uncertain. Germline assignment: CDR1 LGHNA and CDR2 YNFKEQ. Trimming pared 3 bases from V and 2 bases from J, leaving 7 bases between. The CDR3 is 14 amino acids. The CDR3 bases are TGTGCCAGCAGCCATAACTCCAACACCGGGGAGCTGTTTTTT. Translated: CASSHNSNTGELFF.

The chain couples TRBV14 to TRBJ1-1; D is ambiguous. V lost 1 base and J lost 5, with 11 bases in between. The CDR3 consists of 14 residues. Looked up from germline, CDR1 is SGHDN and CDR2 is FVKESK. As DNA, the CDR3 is TGTGCCAGCAGCCAAGCACAGATGGGGACTGAAGCTTTCTTT. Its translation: CASSQAQMGTEAFF. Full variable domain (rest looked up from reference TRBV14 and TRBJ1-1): EAGVTQFPSHSVIEKGQTVTLRCDPISGHDNLYWYRRVMGKEIKFLLHFVKESKQDESGMPNNRFLAERTGGTYSTLKVQPAELEDSGVYFCASSQAQMGTEAFFGQGTRLTVV.

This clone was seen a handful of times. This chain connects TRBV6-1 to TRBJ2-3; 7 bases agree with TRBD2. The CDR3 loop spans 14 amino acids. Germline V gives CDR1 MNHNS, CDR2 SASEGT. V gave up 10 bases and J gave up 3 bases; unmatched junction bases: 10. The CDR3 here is CATMTSFGTDTQYF. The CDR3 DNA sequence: TGTGCCACAATGACTAGCTTTGGGACAGATACGCAGTATTTT.

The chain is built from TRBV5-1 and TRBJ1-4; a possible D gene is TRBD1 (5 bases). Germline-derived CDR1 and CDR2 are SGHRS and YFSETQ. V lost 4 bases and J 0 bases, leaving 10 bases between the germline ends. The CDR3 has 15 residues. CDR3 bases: TGCGCCAGCAGCCGAGGGGATTCAACTAATGAAAAACTGTTTTTT. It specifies CASSRGDSTNEKLFF. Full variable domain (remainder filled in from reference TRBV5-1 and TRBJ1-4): KAGVTQTPRYLIKTRGQQVTLSCSPISGHRSVSWYQQTPGQGLQFLFEYFSETQRNKGNFPGRFSGRQFSNSRSEMNVSTLELGDSALYLCASSRGDSTNEKLFFGSGTQLSVL.

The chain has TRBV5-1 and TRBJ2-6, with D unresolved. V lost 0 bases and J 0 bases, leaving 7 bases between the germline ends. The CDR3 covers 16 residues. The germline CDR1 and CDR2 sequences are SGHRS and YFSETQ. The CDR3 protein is CASSLAPSSGANVLTF. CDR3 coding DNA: TGCGCCAGCAGCTTGGCCCCTAGCTCTGGGGCCAACGTCCTGACTTTC.

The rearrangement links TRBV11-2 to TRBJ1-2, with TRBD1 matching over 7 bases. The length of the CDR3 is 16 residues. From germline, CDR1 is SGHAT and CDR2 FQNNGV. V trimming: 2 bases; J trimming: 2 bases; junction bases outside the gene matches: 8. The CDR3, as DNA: TGTGCCAGCAGCTTATGGGAGGGGGCGATGAACTATGGCTACACCTTC. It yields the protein CASSLWEGAMNYGYTF.

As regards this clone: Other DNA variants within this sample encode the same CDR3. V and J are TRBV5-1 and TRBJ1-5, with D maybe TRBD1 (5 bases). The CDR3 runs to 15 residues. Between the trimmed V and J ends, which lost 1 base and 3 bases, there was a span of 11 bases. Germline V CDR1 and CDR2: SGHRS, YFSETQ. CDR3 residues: CASSLMGGDNQPQHF. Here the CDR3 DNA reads TGCGCCAGCAGCTTGATGGGGGGAGACAATCAGCCCCAGCATTTT.

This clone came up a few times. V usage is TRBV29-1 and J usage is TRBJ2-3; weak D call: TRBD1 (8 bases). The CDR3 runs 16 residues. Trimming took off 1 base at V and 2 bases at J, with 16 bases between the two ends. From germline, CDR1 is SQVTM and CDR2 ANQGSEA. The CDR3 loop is CSVEGNRGGTTDTQYF. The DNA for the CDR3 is TGCAGCGTTGAAGGCAACAGGGGGGGCACCACAGATACGCAGTATTTT.

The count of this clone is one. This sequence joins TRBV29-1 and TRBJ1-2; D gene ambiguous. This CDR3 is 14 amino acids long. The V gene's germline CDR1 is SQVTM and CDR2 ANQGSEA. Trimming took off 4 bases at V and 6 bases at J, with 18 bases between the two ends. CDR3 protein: CSVGGILGMHGYTF. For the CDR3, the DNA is TGCAGCGTTGGAGGAATCCTTGGGATGCATGGCTACACCTTC.

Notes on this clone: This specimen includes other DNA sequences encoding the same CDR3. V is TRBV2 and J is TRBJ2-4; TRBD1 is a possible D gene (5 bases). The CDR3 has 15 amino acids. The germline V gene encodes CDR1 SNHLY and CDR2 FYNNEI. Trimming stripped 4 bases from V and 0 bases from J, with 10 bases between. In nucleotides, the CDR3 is TGTGCCAGCAGTGGCGACAGATTAGCCAAAAACATTCAGTACTTC. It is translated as CASSGDRLAKNIQYF.

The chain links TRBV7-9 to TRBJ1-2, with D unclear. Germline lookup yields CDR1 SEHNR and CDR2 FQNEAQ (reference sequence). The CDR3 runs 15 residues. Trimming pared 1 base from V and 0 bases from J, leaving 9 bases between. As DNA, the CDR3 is TGTGCCAGCAGCTTAGTGGGCAGTTCTAACTATGGCTACACCTTC. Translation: CASSLVGSSNYGYTF.

CDR3 nucleotides: TGTGCCAGCTCACCAGAGAGGGTCATCCCCTACGAGCAGTACTTC. Protein sequence: CASSPERVIPYEQYF. This chain joins TRBV18 and TRBJ2-7, with TRBD2 as a possible D gene (5 bases). The germline gives CDR1 KGHSH, CDR2 LQKENI. V dropped 2 bases and J dropped 2 bases, with 13 bases sitting between them. The CDR3 contains 15 residues.

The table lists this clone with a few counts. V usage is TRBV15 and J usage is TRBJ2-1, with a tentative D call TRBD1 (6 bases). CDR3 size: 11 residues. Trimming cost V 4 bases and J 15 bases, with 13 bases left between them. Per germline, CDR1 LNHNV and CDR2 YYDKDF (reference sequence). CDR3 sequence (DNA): TGTGCCACCAGCAACAGGGCCCTCCCGTTCTTC. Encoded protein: CATSNRALPFF.

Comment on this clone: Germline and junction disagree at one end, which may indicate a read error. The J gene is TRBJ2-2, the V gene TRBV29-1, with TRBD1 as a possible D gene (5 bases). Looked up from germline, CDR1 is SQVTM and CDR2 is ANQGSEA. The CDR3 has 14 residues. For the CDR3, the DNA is TGCAGCGTGGAAGGGGCTAGGACCACCGGGGAGCTGTTTTTT. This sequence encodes CSVEGARTTGELFF.

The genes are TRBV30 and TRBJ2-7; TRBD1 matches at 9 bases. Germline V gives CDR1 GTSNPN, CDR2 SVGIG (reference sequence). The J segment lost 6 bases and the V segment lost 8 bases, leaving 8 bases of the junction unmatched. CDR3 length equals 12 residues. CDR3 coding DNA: TGTGCCAGAGATGACAGGGGGGGCGAGCAGTACTTC. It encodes CARDDRGGEQYF.

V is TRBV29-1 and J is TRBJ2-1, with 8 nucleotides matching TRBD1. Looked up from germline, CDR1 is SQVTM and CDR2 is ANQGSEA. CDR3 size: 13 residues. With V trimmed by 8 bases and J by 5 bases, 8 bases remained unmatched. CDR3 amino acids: CSISGGWDNEQFF. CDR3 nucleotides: TGCAGCATCTCAGGGGGCTGGGACAATGAGCAGTTCTTC.

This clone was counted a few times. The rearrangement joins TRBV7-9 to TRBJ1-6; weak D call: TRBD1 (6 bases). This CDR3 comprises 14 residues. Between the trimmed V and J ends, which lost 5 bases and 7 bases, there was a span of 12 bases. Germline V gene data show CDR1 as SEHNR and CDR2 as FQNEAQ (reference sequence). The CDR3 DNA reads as TGTGCCAGCAGCGCATGGACAGCGAATTCACCCCTCCACTTT. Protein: CASSAWTANSPLHF.

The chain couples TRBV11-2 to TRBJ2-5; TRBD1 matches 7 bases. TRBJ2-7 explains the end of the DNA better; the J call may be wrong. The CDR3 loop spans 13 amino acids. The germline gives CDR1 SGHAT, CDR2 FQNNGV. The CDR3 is CASSLIGQDEQYF. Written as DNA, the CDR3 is TGTGCCAGCAGCTTGATCGGACAGGACGAGCAGTACTTC.

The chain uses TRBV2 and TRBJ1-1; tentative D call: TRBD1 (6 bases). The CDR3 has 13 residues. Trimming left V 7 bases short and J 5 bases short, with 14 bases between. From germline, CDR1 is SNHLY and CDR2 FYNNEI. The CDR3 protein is CASTRSGTTEAFF. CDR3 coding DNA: TGTGCCAGCACCAGATCCGGGACAACTGAAGCTTTCTTT.

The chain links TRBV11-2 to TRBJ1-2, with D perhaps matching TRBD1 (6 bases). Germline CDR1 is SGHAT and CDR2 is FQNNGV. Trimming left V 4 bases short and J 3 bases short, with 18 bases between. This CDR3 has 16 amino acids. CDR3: CASSSPRGGVDYGYTF. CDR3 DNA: TGTGCCAGCAGCTCCCCGAGGGGGGGAGTCGACTATGGCTACACCTTC. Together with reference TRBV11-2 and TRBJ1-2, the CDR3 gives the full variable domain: EAGVAQSPRYKIIEKRQSVAFWCNPISGHATLYWYQQILGQGPKLLIQFQNNGVVDDSQLPKDRFSAERLKGVDSTLKIQPAKLEDSAVYLCASSSPRGGVDYGYTFGSGTRLTVV.

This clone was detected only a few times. In DNA, the CDR3 is TGTGCCAGCAGTTACTCGGTCGCAGGGATATACGAGCAGTACTTC. This encodes CASSYSVAGIYEQYF. The chain uses TRBV6-5 and TRBJ2-7; possibly TRBD1 for D (5 bases). V was cut by 0 bases and J by 4 bases, with 13 bases left in between. The CDR3 contains 15 residues. Germline lookup yields CDR1 MNHEY and CDR2 SVGAGI.

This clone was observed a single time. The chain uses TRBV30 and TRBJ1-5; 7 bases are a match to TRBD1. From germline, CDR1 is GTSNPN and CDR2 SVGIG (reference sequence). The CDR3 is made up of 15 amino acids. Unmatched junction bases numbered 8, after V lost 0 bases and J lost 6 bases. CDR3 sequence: CAWSVRDSGSQPQHF. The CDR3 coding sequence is TGTGCCTGGAGTGTACGGGACAGCGGGAGTCAGCCCCAGCATTTT.

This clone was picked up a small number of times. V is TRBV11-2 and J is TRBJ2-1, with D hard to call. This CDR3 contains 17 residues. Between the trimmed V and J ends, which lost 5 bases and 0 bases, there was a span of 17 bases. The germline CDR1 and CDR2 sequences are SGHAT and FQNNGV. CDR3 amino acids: CASSPHFLASSYNEQFF. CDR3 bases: TGTGCCAGCAGCCCCCACTTTCTGGCGAGCTCCTACAATGAGCAGTTCTTC.

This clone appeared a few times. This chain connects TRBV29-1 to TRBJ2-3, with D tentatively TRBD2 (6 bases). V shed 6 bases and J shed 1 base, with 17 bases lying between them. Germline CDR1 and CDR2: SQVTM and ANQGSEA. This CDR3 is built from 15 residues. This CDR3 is CSVPTGGVGTDTQYF. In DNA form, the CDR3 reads TGCAGCGTCCCCACCGGCGGGGTTGGCACAGATACGCAGTATTTT.